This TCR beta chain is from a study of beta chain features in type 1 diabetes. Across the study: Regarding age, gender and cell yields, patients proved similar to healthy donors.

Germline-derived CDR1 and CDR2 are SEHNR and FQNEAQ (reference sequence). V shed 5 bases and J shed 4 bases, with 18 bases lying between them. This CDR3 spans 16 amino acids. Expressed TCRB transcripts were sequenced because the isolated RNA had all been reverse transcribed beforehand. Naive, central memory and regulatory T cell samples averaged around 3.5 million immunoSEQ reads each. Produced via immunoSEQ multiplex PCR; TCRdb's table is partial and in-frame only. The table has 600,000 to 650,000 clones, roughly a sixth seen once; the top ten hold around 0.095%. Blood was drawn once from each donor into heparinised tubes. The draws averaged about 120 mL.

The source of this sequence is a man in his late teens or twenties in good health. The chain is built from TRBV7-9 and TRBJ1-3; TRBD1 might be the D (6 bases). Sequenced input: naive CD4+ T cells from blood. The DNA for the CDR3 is TGTGCCAGCAGCACCCCGGGCACAGGGTTAGGAAACACCATATATTTT. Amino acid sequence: CASSTPGTGLGNTIYF.